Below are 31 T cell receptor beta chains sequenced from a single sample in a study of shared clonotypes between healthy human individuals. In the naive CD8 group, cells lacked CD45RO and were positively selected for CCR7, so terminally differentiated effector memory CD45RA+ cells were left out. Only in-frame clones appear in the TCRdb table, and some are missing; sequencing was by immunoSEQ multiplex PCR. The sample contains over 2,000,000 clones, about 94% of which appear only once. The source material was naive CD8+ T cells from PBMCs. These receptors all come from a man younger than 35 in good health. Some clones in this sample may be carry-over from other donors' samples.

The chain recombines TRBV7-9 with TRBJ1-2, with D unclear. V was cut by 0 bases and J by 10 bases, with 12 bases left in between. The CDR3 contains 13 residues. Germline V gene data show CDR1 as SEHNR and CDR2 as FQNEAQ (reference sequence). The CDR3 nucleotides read TGTGCCAGCAGCTTAGCGGCGAGGGTGGACTACACCTTC. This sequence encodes CASSLAARVDYTF.

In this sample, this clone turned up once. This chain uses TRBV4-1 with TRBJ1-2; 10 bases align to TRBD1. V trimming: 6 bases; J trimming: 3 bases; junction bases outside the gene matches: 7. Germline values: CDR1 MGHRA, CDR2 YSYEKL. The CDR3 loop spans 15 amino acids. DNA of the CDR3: TGCGCCAGCAGGTCCTCGGGGACAGGGGACTATGGCTACACCTTC. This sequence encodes CASRSSGTGDYGYTF.

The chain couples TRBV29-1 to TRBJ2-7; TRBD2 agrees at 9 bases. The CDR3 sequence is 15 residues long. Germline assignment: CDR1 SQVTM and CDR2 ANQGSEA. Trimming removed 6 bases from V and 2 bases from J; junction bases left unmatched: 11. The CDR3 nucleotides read TGCAGCGTCCTTTTGCTAGCGGGACCAACCTACGAGCAGTACTTC. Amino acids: CSVLLLAGPTYEQYF.

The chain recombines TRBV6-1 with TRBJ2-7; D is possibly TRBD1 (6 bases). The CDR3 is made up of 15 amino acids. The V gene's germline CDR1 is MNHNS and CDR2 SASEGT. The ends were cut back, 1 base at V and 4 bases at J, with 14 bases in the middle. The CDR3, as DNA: TGTGCCAGCAGTGAAGATAACAAGGGGGTTTACGAGCAGTACTTC. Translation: CASSEDNKGVYEQYF.

CDR3 sequence reads: CAWSGIGNEQYF. DNA for the CDR3: TGTGCCTGGAGTGGTATTGGGAACGAGCAGTACTTC. This chain links TRBV30 with TRBJ2-7; no clear D. Germline CDR1 GTSNPN, CDR2 SVGIG (reference sequence). V lost 1 base and J 5 bases, leaving 9 bases between the germline ends. The CDR3 has 12 amino acids.

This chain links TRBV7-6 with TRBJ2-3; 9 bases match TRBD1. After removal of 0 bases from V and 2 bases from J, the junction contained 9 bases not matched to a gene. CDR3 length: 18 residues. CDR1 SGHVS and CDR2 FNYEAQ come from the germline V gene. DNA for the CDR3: TGTGCCAGCAGCTTAGCGGTACAGGGGGCAGATTCCACAGATACGCAGTATTTT. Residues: CASSLAVQGADSTDTQYF.

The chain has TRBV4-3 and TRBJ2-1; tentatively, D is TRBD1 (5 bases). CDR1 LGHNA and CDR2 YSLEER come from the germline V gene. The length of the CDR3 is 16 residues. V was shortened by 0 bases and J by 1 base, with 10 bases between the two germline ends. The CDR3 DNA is TGCGCCAGCAGCCAAGACCCCGCAGGGTCCTACAATGAGCAGTTCTTC. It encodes CASSQDPAGSYNEQFF.

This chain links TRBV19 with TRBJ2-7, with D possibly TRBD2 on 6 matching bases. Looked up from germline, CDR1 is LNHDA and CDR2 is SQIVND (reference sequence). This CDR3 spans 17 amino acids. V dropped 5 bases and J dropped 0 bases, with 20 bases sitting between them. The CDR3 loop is CASSSIRAAGDSYEQYF. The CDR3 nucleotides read TGTGCCAGTAGTTCAATCAGGGCAGCGGGCGACTCCTACGAGCAGTACTTC.

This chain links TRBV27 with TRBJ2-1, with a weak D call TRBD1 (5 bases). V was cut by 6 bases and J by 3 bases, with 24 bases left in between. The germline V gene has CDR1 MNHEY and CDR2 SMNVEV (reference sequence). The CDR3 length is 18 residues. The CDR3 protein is CASSPLGLPSMVYNEQFF. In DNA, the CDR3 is TGTGCCAGCAGCCCCCTGGGGCTTCCTTCAATGGTCTACAATGAGCAGTTCTTC.

Here the CDR3 reads CASSQERVPPWRELSDTQYF. CDR3 sequence (DNA): TGCGCCAGCAGCCAAGAAAGGGTTCCCCCTTGGCGGGAGCTTTCAGATACGCAGTATTTT. The J gene is TRBJ2-3, the V gene TRBV4-3; 7 positions agree with TRBD2. This CDR3 spans 20 amino acids. CDR1 is LGHNA and CDR2 is YSLEER in the germline V gene. J was trimmed by 4 bases and V by 0 bases; bases with no gene match: 19.

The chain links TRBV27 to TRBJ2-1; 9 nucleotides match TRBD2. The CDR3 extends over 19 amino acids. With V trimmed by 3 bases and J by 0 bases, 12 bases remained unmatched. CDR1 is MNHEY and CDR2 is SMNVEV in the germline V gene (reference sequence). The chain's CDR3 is CASSFWAGGPVSSYNEQFF. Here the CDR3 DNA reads TGTGCCAGCAGTTTCTGGGCGGGAGGGCCAGTAAGCTCCTACAATGAGCAGTTCTTC.

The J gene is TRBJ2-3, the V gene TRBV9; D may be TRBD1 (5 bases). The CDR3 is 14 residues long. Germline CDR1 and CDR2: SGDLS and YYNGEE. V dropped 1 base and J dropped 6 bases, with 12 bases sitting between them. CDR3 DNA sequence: TGTGCCAGCAGCGTACTACAGGAACAGGATACGCAGTATTTT. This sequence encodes CASSVLQEQDTQYF.

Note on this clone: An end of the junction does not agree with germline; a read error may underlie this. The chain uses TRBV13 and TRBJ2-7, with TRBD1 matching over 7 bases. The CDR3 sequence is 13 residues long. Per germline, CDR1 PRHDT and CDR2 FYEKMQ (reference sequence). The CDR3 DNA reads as TGTGCCAGCAACTTAGGACAGGCCTACGAGCAGTACTTC. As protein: CASNLGQAYEQYF.

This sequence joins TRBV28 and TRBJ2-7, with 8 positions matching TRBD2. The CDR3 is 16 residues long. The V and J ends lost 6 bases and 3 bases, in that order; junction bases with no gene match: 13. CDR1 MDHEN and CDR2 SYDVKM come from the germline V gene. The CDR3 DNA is TGTGCCAGCAGCCCCGTTCTTGGACTAGCTCGCTACGAGCAGTACTTC. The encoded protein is CASSPVLGLARYEQYF.

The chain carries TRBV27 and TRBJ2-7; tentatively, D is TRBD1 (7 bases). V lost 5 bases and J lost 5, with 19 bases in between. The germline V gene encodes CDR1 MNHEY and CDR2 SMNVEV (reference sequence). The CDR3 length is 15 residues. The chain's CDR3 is CASSTPAGGWNEQYF. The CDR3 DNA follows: TGTGCCAGCAGTACCCCAGCAGGGGGGTGGAACGAGCAGTACTTC.

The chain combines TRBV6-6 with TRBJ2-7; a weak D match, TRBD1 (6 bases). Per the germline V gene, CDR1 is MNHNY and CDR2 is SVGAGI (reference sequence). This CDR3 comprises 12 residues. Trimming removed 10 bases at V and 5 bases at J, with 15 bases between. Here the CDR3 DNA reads TGTGCCATCCGGACAGTTCTCGACGAGCAGTACTTC. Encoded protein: CAIRTVLDEQYF.

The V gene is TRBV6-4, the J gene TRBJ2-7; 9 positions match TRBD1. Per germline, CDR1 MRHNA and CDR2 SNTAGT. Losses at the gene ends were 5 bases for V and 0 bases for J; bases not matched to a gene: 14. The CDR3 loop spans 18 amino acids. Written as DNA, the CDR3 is TGTGCCAGCAGTTGTTGTGGACAGGGGCTAAAGTTCTCCTACGAGCAGTACTTC. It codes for CASSCCGQGLKFSYEQYF.

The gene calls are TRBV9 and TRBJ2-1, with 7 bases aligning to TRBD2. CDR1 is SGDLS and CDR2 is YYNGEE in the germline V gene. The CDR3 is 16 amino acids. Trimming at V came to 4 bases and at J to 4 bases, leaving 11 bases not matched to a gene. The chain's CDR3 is CASSPDGRIVYNEQFF. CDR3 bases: TGTGCCAGCAGCCCGGACGGGAGGATCGTTTACAATGAGCAGTTCTTC.

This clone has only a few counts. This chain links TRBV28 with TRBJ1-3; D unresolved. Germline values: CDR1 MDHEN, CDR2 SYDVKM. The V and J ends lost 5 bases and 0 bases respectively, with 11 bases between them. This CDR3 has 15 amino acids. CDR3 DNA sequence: TGTGCCAGCAGTACAATAAAGACCTCTGGAAACACCATATATTTT. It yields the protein CASSTIKTSGNTIYF.

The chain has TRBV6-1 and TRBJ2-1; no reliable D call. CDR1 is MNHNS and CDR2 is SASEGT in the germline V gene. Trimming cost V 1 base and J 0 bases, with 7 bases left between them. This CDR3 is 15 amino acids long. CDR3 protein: CASSEVDASYNEQFF. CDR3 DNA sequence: TGTGCCAGCAGTGAAGTGGACGCCTCCTACAATGAGCAGTTCTTC.

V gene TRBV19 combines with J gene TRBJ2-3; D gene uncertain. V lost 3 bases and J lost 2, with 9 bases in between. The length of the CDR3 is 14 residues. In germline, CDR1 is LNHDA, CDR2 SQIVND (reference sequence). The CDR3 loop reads CASSIRAVTDTQYF. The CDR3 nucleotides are TGTGCCAGTAGTATTCGGGCAGTCACAGATACGCAGTATTTT.

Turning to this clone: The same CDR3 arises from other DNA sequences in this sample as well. CDR3 residues: CASSRGYEQYF. As DNA, the CDR3 is TGTGCCAGCAGCCGTGGCTACGAGCAGTACTTC. V usage is TRBV27 and J usage is TRBJ2-7; no clear D. V was cut by 6 bases and J by 3 bases, with 6 bases left in between. Germline V gene lookup returns CDR1 MNHEY and CDR2 SMNVEV (reference sequence). This CDR3 has 11 amino acids.

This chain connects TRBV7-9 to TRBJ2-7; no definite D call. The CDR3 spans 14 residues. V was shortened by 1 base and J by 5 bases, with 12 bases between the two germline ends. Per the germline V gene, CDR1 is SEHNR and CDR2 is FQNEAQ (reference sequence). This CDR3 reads CASSLVASPNEQYF. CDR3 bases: TGTGCCAGCAGCTTAGTAGCCTCTCCCAACGAGCAGTACTTC.

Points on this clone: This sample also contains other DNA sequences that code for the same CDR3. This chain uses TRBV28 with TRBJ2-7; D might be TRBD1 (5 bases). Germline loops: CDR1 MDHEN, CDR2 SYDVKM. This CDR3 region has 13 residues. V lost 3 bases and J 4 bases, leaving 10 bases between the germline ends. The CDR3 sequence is CASSFGQGYEQYF. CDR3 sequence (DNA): TGTGCCAGCAGTTTTGGGCAGGGATACGAGCAGTACTTC.

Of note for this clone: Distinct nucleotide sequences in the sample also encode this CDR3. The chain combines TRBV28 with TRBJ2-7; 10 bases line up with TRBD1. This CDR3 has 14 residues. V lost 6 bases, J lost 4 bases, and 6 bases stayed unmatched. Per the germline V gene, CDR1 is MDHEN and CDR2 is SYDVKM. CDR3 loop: CASSPGQGFYEQYF. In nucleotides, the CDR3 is TGTGCCAGCAGCCCGGGACAGGGGTTTTACGAGCAGTACTTC.

CDR3: CASSSTGLAGVGGADTQYF. The DNA of the CDR3 is TGTGCCAGCAGTTCCACGGGACTAGCGGGAGTGGGGGGGGCAGATACGCAGTATTTT. This chain links TRBV28 with TRBJ2-3; 14 bases line up with TRBD2. The CDR3 has 19 residues. V shed 4 bases and J 4 bases; nucleotides not matched to a gene: 13. Germline CDR1 reads MDHEN; CDR2 reads SYDVKM.

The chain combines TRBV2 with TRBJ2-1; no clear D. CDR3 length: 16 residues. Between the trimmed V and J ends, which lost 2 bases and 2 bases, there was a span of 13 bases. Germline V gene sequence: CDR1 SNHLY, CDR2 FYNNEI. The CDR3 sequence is CASSEYKETPYNEQFF. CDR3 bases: TGTGCCAGCAGTGAATACAAGGAGACCCCCTACAATGAGCAGTTCTTC.

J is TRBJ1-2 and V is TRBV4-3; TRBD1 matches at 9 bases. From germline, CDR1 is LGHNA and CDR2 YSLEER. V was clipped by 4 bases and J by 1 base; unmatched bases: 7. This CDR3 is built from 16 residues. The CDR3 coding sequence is TGCGCCAGCAGCCCAGGGACAGGGATTATTAACTATGGCTACACCTTC. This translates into CASSPGTGIINYGYTF.

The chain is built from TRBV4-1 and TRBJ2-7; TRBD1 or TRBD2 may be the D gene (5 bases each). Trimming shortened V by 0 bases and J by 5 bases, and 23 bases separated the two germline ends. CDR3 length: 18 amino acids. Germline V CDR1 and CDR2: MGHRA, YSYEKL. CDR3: CASSQEESGWGIVDEQYF. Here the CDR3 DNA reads TGCGCCAGCAGCCAAGAAGAGTCGGGTTGGGGGATCGTCGACGAGCAGTACTTC.

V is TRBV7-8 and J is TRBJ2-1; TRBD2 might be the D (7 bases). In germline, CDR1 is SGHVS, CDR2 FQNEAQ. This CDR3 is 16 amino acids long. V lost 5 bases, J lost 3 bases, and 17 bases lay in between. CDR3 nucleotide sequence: TGTGCCAGCAGCCTGGGCCGAGGGGGGGGCTACAATGAGCAGTTCTTC. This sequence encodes CASSLGRGGGYNEQFF.

The CDR3 DNA is TGTGCCAGCAGTTACTCATCGGTGGAAAAACTGTTTTTT. Translated, it gives CASSYSSVEKLFF. The chain recombines TRBV6-5 with TRBJ1-4; D not resolved. Germline loops: CDR1 MNHEY, CDR2 SVGAGI. CDR3 size: 13 residues. Trimming left V 0 bases short and J 8 bases short, with 7 bases between.